A selection of T cell receptor beta chains follows, all from one sample in a study of cytomegalovirus exposure and HLA in healthy donors. Libraries were prepared by immunoSEQ multiplex PCR; TCRdb keeps only in-frame clonotypes and omits some of them. There are 50,000 to 75,000 clones in the sample; about 80% occur only once, and under 5% lies in the top ten. Material: PBMCs. Receptors originate from a woman aged 40-49 years in good health and CMV-seronegative. Each CDR3 is given with its conserved first and last residue. A D gene is named only where the DNA matches it firmly. Not every row has a clone size; where given, it reads once, few, many or a size class.

V: TRBV7-9; J: TRBJ2-7; size: -; D: TRBD2; DNA: TGTGCCAGCAGCTTAGCACTAGCGGAGGACCTCTACGAGCAGTACTTC; CDR3: CASSLALAEDLYEQYF
V: TRBV10-3; J: TRBJ1-3; size: -; D: TRBD1; DNA: TGTGCCATCAGTGAGTCCCGACAGGGCCACACCATATATTTT; CDR3: CAISESRQGHTIYF
V: TRBV7-2; J: TRBJ2-3; size: -; D: TRBD2; DNA: TGTGCCAGCAGCTTAGAGTTCGGGAGGAGGGCAGATACGCAGTATTTT; CDR3: CASSLEFGRRADTQYF
V: TRBV5-1; J: TRBJ2-2; size: -; D: TRBD1; DNA: TGCGCCAGCAGCTGGGGACAGGGAGGCACCGGGGAGCTGTTTTTT; CDR3: CASSWGQGGTGELFF
V: TRBV2; J: TRBJ2-3; size: -; D: TRBD2; DNA: TGTGCCAGCAGTCCGGGGTCAGGCGTCGGAGGACTAGCGGGAGGAACAGATACGCAGTATTTT; CDR3: CASSPGSGVGGLAGGTDTQYF
V: TRBV5-6; J: TRBJ2-7; size: -; D: -; DNA: TGTGCCAGCAGCTTTCTCAGGATTGAAGAGCAGTACTTC; CDR3: CASSFLRIEEQYF
V: TRBV7-9; J: TRBJ2-1; size: -; D: TRBD2; DNA: TGTGCCAGCAGAAATTACGGACTAGGCCTCGATGAGCAGTTCTTC; CDR3: CASRNYGLGLDEQFF
V: TRBV6-1; J: TRBJ2-5; size: -; D: -; DNA: TGTGCCAGCAGTCCGGGAGAAGAGACCCAGTACTTC; CDR3: CASSPGEETQYF
V: TRBV30; J: TRBJ1-5; size: -; D: TRBD1; DNA: TGTGCCTGGGCGGGACAGGCTAGCAATCAGCCCCAGCATTTT; CDR3: CAWAGQASNQPQHF
V: TRBV6-5; J: TRBJ1-2; size: -; D: TRBD1; DNA: TGTGCCAGCAGTTATGGACAGGAGTTCTATGGCTACACCTTC; CDR3: CASSYGQEFYGYTF
V: TRBV7-3; J: TRBJ2-1; size: -; D: -; DNA: TGTGCCAGCAGCACGGGACAATACAATGAGCAGTTCTTC; CDR3: CASSTGQYNEQFF
V: TRBV10-3; J: TRBJ2-1; size: once; D: TRBD2; DNA: TGTGCCATCAGCTCCGGGACTAGCGGGAGTCCGACCTACAATGAGCAGTTCTTC; CDR3: CAISSGTSGSPTYNEQFF
V: TRBV5-1; J: TRBJ2-7; size: -; D: -; DNA: TGCGCCAGCAGCTTGCCGAGCTCCTACGAGCAGTACTTC; CDR3: CASSLPSSYEQYF
V: TRBV2; J: TRBJ1-2; size: -; D: TRBD1; DNA: TGTGCCAGCAGTGAATCTGGGACAGATGGCTACACCTTC; CDR3: CASSESGTDGYTF
V: TRBV4-3; J: TRBJ2-1; size: -; D: -; DNA: TGCGCCAGCAGCCAAGAGTCCAGGGGGGTCTACAATGAGCAGTTCTTC; CDR3: CASSQESRGVYNEQFF
V: TRBV28; J: TRBJ2-1; size: -; D: -; DNA: TGTGCCAGCAGTAAAGATTACAACGATTACAATGAGCAGTTCTTC; CDR3: CASSKDYNDYNEQFF
V: TRBV28; J: TRBJ1-2; size: -; D: -; DNA: TGTGCCAGCAGTACTTCTGGCGGCTACTATGGCTACACCTTC; CDR3: CASSTSGGYYGYTF
V: TRBV7-9; J: TRBJ2-7; size: -; D: TRBD2; DNA: TGTGCCAGCAGCAAGACTAGCGGGAGCTACGAGCAGTACTTC; CDR3: CASSKTSGSYEQYF
V: TRBV4-3; J: TRBJ1-4; size: -; D: TRBD1; DNA: TGCGCCAGCAGCCAAGAAACAGGGGGGGGAAAACTGTTTTTT; CDR3: CASSQETGGGKLFF
V: TRBV7-3; J: TRBJ2-7; size: -; D: -; DNA: TGTGCCAGCAGCTTAAACCCAGGCGCTTCCTACGAGCAGTACTTC; CDR3: CASSLNPGASYEQYF
V: TRBV9; J: TRBJ2-3; size: -; D: TRBD1; DNA: TGTGCCAGGATTCGACAGGGGACAGATACGCAGTATTTT; CDR3: CARIRQGTDTQYF
V: TRBV7-9; J: TRBJ2-3; size: -; D: TRBD2; DNA: TGTGCCAGCGTTTACTTGGGGGGGACCACAGATACGCAGTATTTT; CDR3: CASVYLGGTTDTQYF
V: TRBV2; J: TRBJ1-2; size: -; D: -; DNA: TGTGCCAGCAGGCTGACTTATGGCTACACCTTC; CDR3: CASRLTYGYTF
V: TRBV14; J: TRBJ2-7; size: once; D: TRBD2; DNA: TGTGCCAGCAGCCAAGTGGCGGGAGGGGATTACGAGCAGTACTTC; CDR3: CASSQVAGGDYEQYF
V: TRBV5-1; J: TRBJ2-7; size: -; D: -; DNA: TGCGCCAGCAGCTTTGGCCTCGCCTACGAGCAGTACTTC; CDR3: CASSFGLAYEQYF
V: TRBV7-9; J: TRBJ1-5; size: -; D: -; DNA: TGTGCCAGCAGCACCTACGGGTCTGGCCAGCCCCAGCATTTT; CDR3: CASSTYGSGQPQHF
V: TRBV5-1; J: TRBJ2-3; size: -; D: TRBD2; DNA: TGCGCCAGCGGACTAGCGGAGCGCACAGATACGCAGTATTTT; CDR3: CASGLAERTDTQYF
V: TRBV4-3; J: TRBJ2-2; size: few; D: TRBD2; DNA: TGCGCCAGCAGCCTGCTAGCGGGCGGCGGCACCGGGGAGCTGTTTTTT; CDR3: CASSLLAGGGTGELFF
V: TRBV28; J: TRBJ2-7; size: -; D: -; DNA: TGTGCCAGCAGTTTGGGGACATTGGGGTACGAGCAGTACTTC; CDR3: CASSLGTLGYEQYF
V: TRBV2; J: TRBJ2-1; size: -; D: TRBD2; DNA: TGTGCCAGCAGTGTCGGGAGGGCCAACAATGAGCAGTTCTTC; CDR3: CASSVGRANNEQFF
V: TRBV2; J: TRBJ2-5; size: -; D: -; DNA: TGTGCCAGCAATAGGGGGTACCAAGAGACCCAGTACTTC; CDR3: CASNRGYQETQYF
V: TRBV9; J: TRBJ1-5; size: -; D: -; DNA: TGTGCCAGCAGCGTACGATCAGGGGCATGGCCCCAGCATTTT; CDR3: CASSVRSGAWPQHF
V: TRBV6-1; J: TRBJ1-4; size: -; D: TRBD1; DNA: TGTGCCAGCAGTCCTACAGGGGGCGTATTTGAAAAACTGTTTTTT; CDR3: CASSPTGGVFEKLFF
V: TRBV10-2; J: TRBJ2-3; size: -; D: -; DNA: TGCGCCAGCAGTGAACCCCTAGCCTCTGGCACAGATACGCAGTATTTT; CDR3: CASSEPLASGTDTQYF
V: TRBV27; J: TRBJ2-7; size: -; D: TRBD1; DNA: TGTGCCAGCAGTTATCGCCCGACAGGGAAATACGAGCAGTACTTC; CDR3: CASSYRPTGKYEQYF
V: TRBV5-4; J: TRBJ1-3; size: few; D: -; DNA: TGTGCCAGCAGCTTGGCAGGCCGCGACACCATATATTTT; CDR3: CASSLAGRDTIYF
V: TRBV6-1; J: TRBJ2-7; size: -; D: TRBD1; DNA: TGTGCCAGCAGTGAAGGTGGGACAGCCTACGAGCAGTACTTC; CDR3: CASSEGGTAYEQYF
V: TRBV11-2; J: TRBJ2-3; size: few; D: -; DNA: TGTGCCAGCAGCTTAATGGGGGCAGGAACCTTAGCCGATACGCAGTATTTT; CDR3: CASSLMGAGTLADTQYF
V: TRBV19; J: TRBJ1-5; size: -; D: TRBD1; DNA: TGTGCCAGTAGCTGGACAGGGGGCCGAACTAATCAGCCCCAGCATTTT; CDR3: CASSWTGGRTNQPQHF